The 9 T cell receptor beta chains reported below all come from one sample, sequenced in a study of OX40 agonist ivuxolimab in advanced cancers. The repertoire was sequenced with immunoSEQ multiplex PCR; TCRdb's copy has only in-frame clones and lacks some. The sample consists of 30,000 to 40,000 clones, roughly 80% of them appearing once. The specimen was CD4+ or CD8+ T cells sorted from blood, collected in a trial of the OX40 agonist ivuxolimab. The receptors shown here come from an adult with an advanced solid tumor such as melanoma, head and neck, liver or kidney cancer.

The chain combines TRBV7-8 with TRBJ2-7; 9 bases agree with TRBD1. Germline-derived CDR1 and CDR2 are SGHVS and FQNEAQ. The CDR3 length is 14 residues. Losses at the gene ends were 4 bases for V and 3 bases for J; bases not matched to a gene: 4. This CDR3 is CASSSDRGHYEQYF. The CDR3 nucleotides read TGTGCCAGCAGCTCGGACAGGGGACACTACGAGCAGTACTTC.

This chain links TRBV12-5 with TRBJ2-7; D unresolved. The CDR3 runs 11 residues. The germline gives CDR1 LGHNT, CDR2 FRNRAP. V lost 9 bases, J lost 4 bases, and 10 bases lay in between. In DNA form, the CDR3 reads TGTGCTAGCGCTCTGCATTACGAGCAGTACTTC. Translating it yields CASALHYEQYF.

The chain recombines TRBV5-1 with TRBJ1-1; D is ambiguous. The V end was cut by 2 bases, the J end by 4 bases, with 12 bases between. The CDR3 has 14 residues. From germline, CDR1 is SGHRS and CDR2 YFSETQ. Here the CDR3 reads CASSLRGEGTEAFF. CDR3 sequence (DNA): TGCGCCAGCAGCTTACGGGGAGAAGGCACTGAAGCTTTCTTT.

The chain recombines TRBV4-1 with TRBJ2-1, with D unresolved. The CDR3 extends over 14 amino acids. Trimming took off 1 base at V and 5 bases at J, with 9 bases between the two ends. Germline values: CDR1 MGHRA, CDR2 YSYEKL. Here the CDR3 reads CASSQVAGNNEQFF. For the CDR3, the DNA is TGCGCCAGCAGCCAAGTGGCAGGAAACAATGAGCAGTTCTTC.

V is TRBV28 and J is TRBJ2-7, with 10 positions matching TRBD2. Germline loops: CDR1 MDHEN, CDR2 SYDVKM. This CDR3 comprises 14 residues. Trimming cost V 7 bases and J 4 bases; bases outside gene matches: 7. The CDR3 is CASISSGSWYEQYF. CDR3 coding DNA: TGTGCCAGCATTTCTAGCGGGAGCTGGTACGAGCAGTACTTC.

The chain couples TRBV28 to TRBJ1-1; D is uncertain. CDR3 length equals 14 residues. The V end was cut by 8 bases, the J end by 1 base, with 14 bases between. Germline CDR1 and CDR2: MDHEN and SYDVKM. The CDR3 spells CASLRPGGNTEAFF. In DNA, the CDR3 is TGTGCCAGCTTGCGTCCGGGAGGGAACACTGAAGCTTTCTTT.

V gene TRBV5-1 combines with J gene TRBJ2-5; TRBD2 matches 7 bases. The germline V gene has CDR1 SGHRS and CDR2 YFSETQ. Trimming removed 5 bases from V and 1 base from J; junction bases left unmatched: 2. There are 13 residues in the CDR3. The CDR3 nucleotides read TGCGCCAGCAGAATAGCGGGCCAAGAGACCCAGTACTTC. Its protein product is CASRIAGQETQYF.

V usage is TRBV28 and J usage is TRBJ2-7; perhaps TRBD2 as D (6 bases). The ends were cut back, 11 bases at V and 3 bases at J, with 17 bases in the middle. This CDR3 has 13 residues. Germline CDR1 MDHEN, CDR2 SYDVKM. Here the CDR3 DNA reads TGTGCCGGCTCCGAGACGGGGGACTACGAGCAGTACTTC. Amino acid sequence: CAGSETGDYEQYF.

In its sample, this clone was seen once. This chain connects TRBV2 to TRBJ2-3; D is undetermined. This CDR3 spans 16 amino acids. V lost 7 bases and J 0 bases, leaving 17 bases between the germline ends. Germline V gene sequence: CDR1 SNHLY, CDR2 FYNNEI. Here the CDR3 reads CASTDPFSSSTDTQYF. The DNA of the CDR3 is TGTGCCAGCACCGACCCCTTTTCCAGTAGCACAGATACGCAGTATTTT.